Following are 23 T cell receptor beta chains from one sample sequenced in a study of shared T cell receptors in the human thymus. This table comes from immunoSEQ multiplex PCR, and its TCRdb copy is limited to in-frame clones, with some not included. The sample comprises 700,000 to 750,000 clones, 70% to 90% of which are singletons, and under 0.012% rests with the top ten. These data were also reused for a study on human thymus T cells.

The sample was thymocytes. The receptors shown here come from a girl under two years old with a congenital heart defect.

The chain joins TRBV6-1 to TRBJ1-5, with D possibly matching TRBD1 (6 bases). The CDR3 sequence is 15 residues long. Looked up from germline, CDR1 is MNHNS and CDR2 is SASEGT. V gave up 3 bases and J gave up 3 bases, with 12 bases separating them. This chain's CDR3 is CASSEGGPINQPQHF. The CDR3 DNA reads TGTGCCAGCAGTGAGGGGGGGCCTATCAATCAGCCCCAGCATTTT.

J is TRBJ2-5 and V is TRBV20-1; D unclear. Deletions cut 4 bases from V and 7 bases from J, with 7 bases between. The CDR3 has 10 amino acids. CDR1 is DFQATT, CDR2 SNEGSKA, per germline (reference sequence). CDR3 in amino acids: CSANQATQYF. CDR3 coding DNA: TGCAGTGCTAATCAGGCGACCCAGTACTTC.

This rearrangement joins TRBV28 to TRBJ2-3, with D possibly matching TRBD1 (6 bases). This CDR3 is 21 amino acids long. In germline, CDR1 is MDHEN, CDR2 SYDVKM. V lost 6 bases and J 0 bases, leaving 31 bases between the germline ends. The CDR3 DNA is TGTGCCAGCAGCCAGATCGGGATGCTGGGGGCCGGGTTAGCTAGCACAGATACGCAGTATTTT. Protein product: CASSQIGMLGAGLASTDTQYF.

This rearrangement joins TRBV9 to TRBJ1-2, with 7 bases aligning to TRBD1. This CDR3 region has 14 residues. Trimming removed 3 bases from V and 5 bases from J; junction bases left unmatched: 7. Per germline, CDR1 SGDLS and CDR2 YYNGEE. CDR3 protein: CASSEDRTLYGYTF. In DNA, the CDR3 is TGTGCCAGCAGCGAGGACAGGACTCTATATGGCTACACCTTC.

The gene calls are TRBV11-2 and TRBJ1-1, with D possibly TRBD1 on 6 matching bases. Germline V CDR1 and CDR2: SGHAT, FQNNGV. V lost 6 bases and J 4 bases, leaving 18 bases between the germline ends. The CDR3 sequence is 15 residues long. DNA for the CDR3: TGTGCCAGCAGAATGCCCGGGGGGGCGGCCACTGAAGCTTTCTTT. Amino acids: CASRMPGGAATEAFF.

The chain joins TRBV6-1 to TRBJ2-1, with TRBD1 matching 10 bases. Germline V gives CDR1 MNHNS, CDR2 SASEGT. The CDR3 is 13 amino acids. J lost 10 bases, V lost 8 bases, and 8 bases had no gene match. For the CDR3, the DNA is TGTGCCAGCGGGACAGGGGTCGAGGAAGAGCAGTTCTTC. It specifies CASGTGVEEEQFF.

The gene calls are TRBV27 and TRBJ1-6, with TRBD1 identical over 7 bases. CDR1 and CDR2 from the germline V gene are MNHEY and SMNVEV (reference sequence). This CDR3 comprises 17 residues. The trim removed 5 bases at V and 10 bases at J, leaving 17 bases unmatched. CDR3 sequence: CASSPPQQGPRGSPLHF. The CDR3 DNA reads as TGTGCCAGCAGTCCCCCCCAACAGGGGCCGCGTGGGTCACCCCTCCACTTT.

This chain uses TRBV4-1 with TRBJ1-3; D is perhaps TRBD1 (5 bases). Trimming stripped 4 bases from V and 7 bases from J, with 26 bases between. Germline assignment: CDR1 MGHRA and CDR2 YSYEKL. The CDR3 totals 18 residues. Here the CDR3 DNA reads TGCGCCAGCAGCCGGGACCCCCCGGGACTTGAAAGGATTAACACCATATATTTT. Protein sequence: CASSRDPPGLERINTIYF.

V is TRBV27 and J is TRBJ1-5, with a weak D call TRBD1 (6 bases). CDR3 length: 18 residues. The V end was cut by 2 bases, the J end by 0 bases, with 17 bases between. The germline V gene encodes CDR1 MNHEY and CDR2 SMNVEV (reference sequence). CDR3 protein: CASSLGRGGRDSNQPQHF. The CDR3, as DNA: TGTGCCAGCAGTTTAGGTCGAGGGGGGAGGGATAGCAATCAGCCCCAGCATTTT.

This chain uses TRBV29-1 with TRBJ1-4; TRBD1 matches 9 bases. Germline loops: CDR1 SQVTM, CDR2 ANQGSEA. The CDR3 is made up of 15 amino acids. J was trimmed by 4 bases and V by 4 bases; bases with no gene match: 7. The CDR3 loop reads CSVGPLTGGNEKLFF. CDR3 in DNA: TGCAGCGTTGGCCCCCTGACAGGGGGTAATGAAAAACTGTTTTTT.

This chain connects TRBV10-3 to TRBJ1-5; 7 bases map to TRBD1. The CDR3 has 12 amino acids. V shed 2 bases, J shed 11 bases, and the junction held 3 bases outside the gene matches. Germline V gene data show CDR1 as ENHRY and CDR2 as SYGVKD. In DNA, the CDR3 is TGTGCCATCAGTGAGGCCGGGACAGCCCAGCATTTT. Translation: CAISEAGTAQHF.

This chain uses TRBV7-6 with TRBJ1-3; the D gene is possibly TRBD1 (5 bases). V lost 5 bases, J lost 2 bases, and 13 bases lay in between. The germline gives CDR1 SGHVS, CDR2 FNYEAQ. CDR3 length: 15 amino acids. CDR3 DNA: TGTGCCAGCAGCCGTAGGGACTTCGCTGGAAACACCATATATTTT. It codes for CASSRRDFAGNTIYF. Supplemented by reference TRBV7-6 and TRBJ1-3, the full variable domain reads GAGVSQSPRYKVTKRGQDVALRCDPISGHVSLYWYRQALGQGPEFLTYFNYEAQQDKSGLPNDRFSAERPEGSISTLTIQRTEQRDSAMYRCASSRRDFAGNTIYFGEGSWLTVV.

This clone was seen only once. This chain uses TRBV19 with TRBJ1-5, with 11 bases matching TRBD1. V was pared by 5 bases and J by 0 bases, with 12 bases of the junction left unmatched. Germline V gene data show CDR1 as LNHDA and CDR2 as SQIVND (reference sequence). This CDR3 comprises 19 residues. CDR3 nucleotide sequence: TGTGCCAGTAGTTATTCCGGGGACAGGGGGAACTATAGCAATCAGCCCCAGCATTTT. It translates to CASSYSGDRGNYSNQPQHF. Full variable domain (remainder filled in from reference TRBV19 and TRBJ1-5): DGGITQSPKYLFRKEGQNVTLSCEQNLNHDAMYWYRQDPGQGLRLIYYSQIVNDFQKGDIAEGYSVSREKKESFPLTVTSAQKNPTAFYLCASSYSGDRGNYSNQPQHFGDGTRLSIL.

The rearrangement uses TRBV27 and TRBJ1-1; no firm D call. From germline, CDR1 is MNHEY and CDR2 SMNVEV (reference sequence). Trimming stripped 5 bases from V and 3 bases from J, with 13 bases between. The CDR3 extends over 14 amino acids. The CDR3 nucleotides read TGTGCCAGCAGTCCGTGTGAGGGAGACACTGAAGCTTTCTTT. It specifies CASSPCEGDTEAFF.

This chain connects TRBV21-1 to TRBJ1-2. TRBV21-1 counts as a pseudogene. The CDR3 has 13 residues. CDR3 DNA: TGTGCCAGCAGCAAAGGGTGGAGGGACGGCTACACCTTC. Protein sequence: CASSKGWRDGYTF.

The J gene is TRBJ2-1, the V gene TRBV7-9; 11 positions match TRBD2. This CDR3 contains 19 residues. The J segment lost 2 bases and the V segment lost 5 bases, leaving 14 bases of the junction unmatched. In germline, CDR1 is SEHNR, CDR2 FQNEAQ (reference sequence). Here the CDR3 reads CASSPLDSGGAFPYNEQFF. The CDR3 DNA is TGTGCCAGCAGCCCACTCGATAGCGGGGGGGCATTCCCCTACAATGAGCAGTTCTTC.

The chain couples TRBV7-9 to TRBJ2-3; 9 bases are shared with TRBD1. The CDR3 is 16 amino acids. CDR1 is SEHNR, CDR2 FQNEAQ, per germline (reference sequence). V lost 5 bases and J lost 1; bases outside the gene matches: 7. CDR3 sequence: CASSLNRGPGTDTQYF. CDR3 nucleotide sequence: TGTGCCAGCAGCCTCAACAGGGGGCCTGGCACAGATACGCAGTATTTT. Supplemented by reference TRBV7-9 and TRBJ2-3, the full variable domain reads DTGVSQNPRHKITKRGQNVTFRCDPISEHNRLYWYRQTLGQGPEFLTYFQNEAQLEKSRLLSDRFSAERPKGSFSTLEIQRTEQGDSAMYLCASSLNRGPGTDTQYFGPGTRLTVL.

This chain links TRBV5-4 with TRBJ2-5; 12 nucleotides match TRBD2. Trimming cost V 4 bases and J 2 bases; bases outside gene matches: 6. Germline-derived CDR1 and CDR2 are SGHNT and YYREEE (reference sequence). There are 16 residues in the CDR3. The CDR3 bases are TGTGCCAGCAGCCCTAGCGGGGGGGCCCCTCAAGAGACCCAGTACTTC. Translation: CASSPSGGAPQETQYF.

This clone has more than one count but fewer than ten. The CDR3 DNA reads as TGTGCCAGCAGTTACTCGAGGGTACTAGTTATTGAGACCCAGTACTTC. It is translated as CASSYSRVLVIETQYF. The gene calls are TRBV6-5 and TRBJ2-5; weak D call: TRBD2 (5 bases). Germline CDR1 is MNHEY and CDR2 is SVGAGI. The CDR3 is 16 residues long. V was pared by 0 bases and J by 5 bases, with 16 bases between.

The V call is TRBV11-2, the J call TRBJ2-7; TRBD2 agrees at 9 bases. With 7 bases clipped from V and 0 bases from J, the junction kept 7 bases outside the gene matches. The CDR3 loop spans 15 amino acids. CDR1 is SGHAT, CDR2 FQNNGV, per germline. CDR3 residues: CASTLSSGASYEQYF. As DNA, the CDR3 is TGTGCCAGCACCCTATCTAGCGGGGCCTCCTACGAGCAGTACTTC.

The chain has TRBV4-3 and TRBJ2-5; tentatively, D is TRBD2 (6 bases). Germline CDR1 reads LGHNA; CDR2 reads YSLEER. The CDR3 has 17 amino acids. V shed 0 bases and J shed 1 base, with 15 bases lying between them. Here the CDR3 reads CASSQDLSGVSQETQYF. CDR3 nucleotide sequence: TGCGCCAGCAGCCAAGATTTATCGGGGGTGAGCCAAGAGACCCAGTACTTC.

The chain is built from TRBV7-9 and TRBJ2-3; the match to TRBD2 covers 14 bases. The V gene's germline CDR1 is SEHNR and CDR2 FQNEAQ (reference sequence). After removal of 3 bases from V and 2 bases from J, the junction contained 7 bases not matched to a gene. The CDR3 has 18 amino acids. This CDR3 is CASSFPGLAGDPTDTQYF. For the CDR3, the DNA is TGTGCCAGCAGCTTCCCGGGACTAGCGGGGGACCCCACAGATACGCAGTATTTT.

V gene TRBV11-2 combines with J gene TRBJ1-3; D may be TRBD1 (5 bases). Germline CDR1 and CDR2: SGHAT and FQNNGV. V dropped 6 bases and J dropped 0 bases, with 18 bases sitting between them. The CDR3 length is 17 residues. CDR3 nucleotides: TGTGCCAGCAGGCCAGGGCCAGGCCCCCACTCTGGAAACACCATATATTTT. Translated: CASRPGPGPHSGNTIYF.